The 2 T cell receptor beta chains in this list originate from one sample, sequenced in a study of T cell responses to AZD1222 COVID-19 vaccine. The table came from immunoSEQ multiplex PCR; TCRdb's copy has only in-frame clones and leaves some out. This table holds approximately 140,000 clones, over 85% found once. The material was peripheral blood, obtained on day 0 of MenACWY control vaccination. The source of these receptors is an adult in good health.

V gene TRBV7-2 combines with J gene TRBJ1-6; D not resolved. The V end lost 6 bases, the J end lost 9 bases, and 6 bases lay between the germline ends. CDR1 SGHTA and CDR2 FQGNSA come from the germline V gene. The CDR3 has 11 amino acids. This CDR3 reads CASSSGSPLHF. CDR3 nucleotides: TGTGCCAGCAGTTCCGGTTCACCCCTCCACTTT.

The J gene is TRBJ2-5, the V gene TRBV7-9; 10 bases align to TRBD2. CDR1 SEHNR and CDR2 FQNEAQ come from the germline V gene (reference sequence). Trimming took 5 bases from V and 5 from J; bases not matched to a gene: 8. The length of the CDR3 is 15 residues. In nucleotides, the CDR3 is TGTGCCAGCAGCCAGGGCAGCGGGAGGGGTGAGACCCAGTACTTC. Translation: CASSQGSGRGETQYF.